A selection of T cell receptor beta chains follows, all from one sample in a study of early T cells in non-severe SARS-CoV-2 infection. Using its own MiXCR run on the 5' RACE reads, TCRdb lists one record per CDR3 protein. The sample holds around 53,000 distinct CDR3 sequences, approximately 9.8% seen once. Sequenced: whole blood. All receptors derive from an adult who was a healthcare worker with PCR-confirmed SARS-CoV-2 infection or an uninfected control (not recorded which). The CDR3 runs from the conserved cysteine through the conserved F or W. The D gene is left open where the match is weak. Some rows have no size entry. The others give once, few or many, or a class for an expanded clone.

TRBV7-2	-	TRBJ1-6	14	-	TGTGCCAGCAGCTTAGGGAGGACCCCCTCACCCCTCCACTTT	CASSLGRTPSPLHF
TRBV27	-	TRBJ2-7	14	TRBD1	TGTGCCAGCAGACCGGGACAGGGCACCTACGAGCAGTACTTC	CASRPGQGTYEQYF
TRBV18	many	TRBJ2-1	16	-	TGTGCCAGCTCACCAGGGAGCGGTTCGTCCTACAATGAGCAGTTCTTC	CASSPGSGSSYNEQFF
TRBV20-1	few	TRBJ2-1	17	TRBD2	TGCAGTGCTATGACCCCTAGGGCGGGAGGGCCGCGCAATGAGCAGTTCTTC	CSAMTPRAGGPRNEQFF
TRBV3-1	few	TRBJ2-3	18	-	TGTGCCAGCAGCCGCCTAGAGGGTGAGGGCGAAGGGGCAGATACGCAGTATTTT	CASSRLEGEGEGADTQYF
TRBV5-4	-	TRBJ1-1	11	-	TGTGCCAGCAGCCTAGGGGCTGAAGCTTTCTTT	CASSLGAEAFF
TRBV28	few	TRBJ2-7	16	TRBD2	TGTGCCAGCAGGAGACTAGCGGGCACGCCCCCCTACGAGCAGTACTTC	CASRRLAGTPPYEQYF
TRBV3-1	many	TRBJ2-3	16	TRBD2	TGTGCCAGCAGCCACCGCGCCAGCGGGAGGGCGGATACGCAGTATTTT	CASSHRASGRADTQYF
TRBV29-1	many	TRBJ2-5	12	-	TGCAGCGCCAGATTGGAGCAAGAGACCCAGTACTTC	CSARLEQETQYF
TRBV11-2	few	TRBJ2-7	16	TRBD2	TGTGCCAGCAGCTTAAGGGCGGGAGGGCCTGCCAACGAGCAGTACTTC	CASSLRAGGPANEQYF
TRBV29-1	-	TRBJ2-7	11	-	TGCAGCGTTGAAGGAAATGGCGAGCAGTACTTC	CSVEGNGEQYF
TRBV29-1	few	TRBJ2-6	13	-	TGCAGCGTTGAGTGGGCGGCGGCCAACGTCCTGACTTTC	CSVEWAAANVLTF
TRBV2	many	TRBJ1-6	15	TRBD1	TGTGCCAGCAGTCCAGGACAGGTCTTGAATTCACCCCTCCACTTT	CASSPGQVLNSPLHF
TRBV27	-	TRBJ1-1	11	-	TGTGCCAGCAGCTCGAAAACTGAAGCTTTCTTT	CASSSKTEAFF
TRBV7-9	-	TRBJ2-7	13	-	TGTGCCAGCAGCTCGGGACACCGTTACGAGCAGTACTTC	CASSSGHRYEQYF
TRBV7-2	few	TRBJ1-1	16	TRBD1	TGTGCCAGCAGCCCCCGGACAGGGCGGGTGAACACTGAAGCTTTCTTT	CASSPRTGRVNTEAFF
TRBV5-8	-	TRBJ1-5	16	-	TGTGCCAGCAGCTTGGCGGGGGGGCTACTCAATCAGCCCCAGCATTTT	CASSLAGGLLNQPQHF
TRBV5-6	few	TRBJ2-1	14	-	TGTGCCAGCAGCTTGGTACGGGACCAGGCTGAGCAGTTCTTC	CASSLVRDQAEQFF
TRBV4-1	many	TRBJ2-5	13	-	TGCGCCAGCAGCCTATTAACGGCAGAGACCCAGTACTTC	CASSLLTAETQYF